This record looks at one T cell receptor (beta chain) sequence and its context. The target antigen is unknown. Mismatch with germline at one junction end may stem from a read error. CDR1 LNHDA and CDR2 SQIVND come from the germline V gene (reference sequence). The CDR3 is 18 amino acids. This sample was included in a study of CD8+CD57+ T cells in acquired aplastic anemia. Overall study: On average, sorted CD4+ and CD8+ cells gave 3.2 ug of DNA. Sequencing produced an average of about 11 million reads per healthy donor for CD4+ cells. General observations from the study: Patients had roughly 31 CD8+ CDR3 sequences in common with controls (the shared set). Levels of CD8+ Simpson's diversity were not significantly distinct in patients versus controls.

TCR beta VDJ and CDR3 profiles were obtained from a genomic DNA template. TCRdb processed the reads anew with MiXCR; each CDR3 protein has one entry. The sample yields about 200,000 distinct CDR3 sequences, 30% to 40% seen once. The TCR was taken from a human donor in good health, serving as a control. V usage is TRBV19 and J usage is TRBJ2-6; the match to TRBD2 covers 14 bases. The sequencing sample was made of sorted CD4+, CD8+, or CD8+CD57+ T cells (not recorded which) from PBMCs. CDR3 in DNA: TGTGCCAGTAGACCGCCGGGACTAGCGGGGGCTGGGGCCAACGCCCTGACTTTC. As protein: CASRPPGLAGAGANALTF.